These 24 T cell receptor beta chains originate from one sample sequenced in a study of graft-versus-host responses after intestinal transplantation (dated by TCRdb to about 2021). Library generation was performed with the immunoSEQ multiplex PCR assay. TCRdb obtained this table from immuneACCESS and retained in-frame rearrangements with V and J assigned. These tables miss some clones; where compared with another copy, unresolved V genes account for less than half of the shortfall, and the remainder is unexplained. The sample contains 10,000 to 15,000 clones, approximately 93% of them found a single time. The leading ten clones occupy 4.4% of the sample. Sequenced material: PBMCs, taken roughly 1,000 days after intestinal transplantation. Receptors were obtained from a human patient who received an intestinal transplant, so some T cells may come from the graft donor.

The chain is built from TRBV20-1 and TRBJ2-7; D perhaps matches TRBD2 (5 bases). The germline V and J ends were trimmed by 7 bases and 6 bases, with 13 bases remaining between them. This CDR3 region has 11 residues. Germline lookup yields CDR1 DFQATT and CDR2 SNEGSKA (reference sequence). CDR3 DNA sequence: TGCAGTGTCCCCGGGGTGACCGAGCAGTACTTC. Translated: CSVPGVTEQYF.

The CDR3 protein is CASSPTTSGNTIYF. The CDR3 nucleotides are TGCGCCAGCAGTCCGACAACCTCTGGAAACACCATATATTTT. The genes are TRBV4-1 and TRBJ1-3; D is uncertain. The CDR3 runs to 14 residues. The V end lost 6 bases, the J end lost 0 bases, and 9 bases lay between the germline ends. Germline values: CDR1 MGHRA, CDR2 YSYEKL.

The V gene is TRBV18, the J gene TRBJ1-5; a possible D gene is TRBD1 (6 bases). V was cut by 5 bases and J by 5 bases, with 16 bases left in between. This CDR3 has 15 amino acids. Per the germline V gene, CDR1 is KGHSH and CDR2 is LQKENI. In DNA, the CDR3 is TGTGCCAGCTCAGCGGCAAGGGGGGGAGATCAGCCCCAGCATTTT. It yields the protein CASSAARGGDQPQHF.

The count of this clone is one. The V and J genes are TRBV29-1 and TRBJ1-2; D might be TRBD1 (5 bases). With 3 bases removed from V and 7 bases from J, the gap between germline ends came to 27 bases. The CDR3 has 17 residues. CDR1 SQVTM and CDR2 ANQGSEA come from the germline V gene. The CDR3 sequence: CSVDLSGLGRDGSGYTF. The CDR3 DNA follows: TGCAGCGTTGACCTCAGTGGTTTGGGACGGGATGGGTCTGGCTACACCTTC.

This clone was counted once. The chain joins TRBV27 to TRBJ1-4, with 8 positions matching TRBD1. Germline CDR1 reads MNHEY; CDR2 reads SMNVEV (reference sequence). V shed 6 bases and J 5 bases; nucleotides not matched to a gene: 8. The CDR3 covers 15 residues. CDR3: CASRSTGGRNEKLFF. The CDR3 nucleotides are TGTGCCAGCAGATCAACAGGGGGTCGGAATGAAAAACTGTTTTTT.

The chain employs TRBV7-3 and TRBJ2-1; no firm D call. The V gene lost 0 bases and the J gene lost 4 bases, with 13 bases spanning the gap. From germline, CDR1 is SGHTA and CDR2 FQGTGA. CDR3 size: 16 residues. The CDR3 bases are TGTGCCAGCAGCTTAACACGGACGGTGAATTACAATGAGCAGTTCTTC. Amino acid sequence: CASSLTRTVNYNEQFF.

V is TRBV6-1 and J is TRBJ2-3; 9 nucleotides align to TRBD2. The J segment lost 6 bases and the V segment lost 4 bases, leaving 8 bases of the junction unmatched. The CDR3 is 15 residues long. Germline V gene lookup returns CDR1 MNHNS and CDR2 SASEGT. The DNA of the CDR3 is TGTGCCAGCAGTGCAACCGCGGGGGGGCCGGATACGCAGTATTTT. Its protein is CASSATAGGPDTQYF.

The chain uses TRBV18 and TRBJ1-2, with 9 bases fitting TRBD1. This CDR3 contains 13 residues. The V segment lost 6 bases and the J segment 6 bases; nucleotides outside the gene matches: 5. Per germline, CDR1 KGHSH and CDR2 LQKENI. The CDR3 region is CASSADRGNGYTF. CDR3 sequence (DNA): TGTGCCAGCTCCGCGGACAGGGGAAATGGCTACACCTTC.

This chain uses TRBV11-3 with TRBJ2-1, with 7 bases identical to TRBD2. The CDR3 is 15 amino acids. Germline CDR1 is SGHNT and CDR2 is YENEEA. The trim removed 5 bases at V and 5 bases at J, leaving 9 bases unmatched. CDR3 loop: CASSPWRGKHNEQFF. The CDR3 region has the DNA TGTGCCAGCAGCCCCTGGCGGGGGAAACACAATGAGCAGTTCTTC. The variable domain in full, completed from reference TRBV11-3 and TRBJ2-1, reads EAGVVQSPRYKIIEKKQPVAFWCNPISGHNTLYWYLQNLGQGPELLIRYENEEAVDDSQLPKDRFSAERLKGVDSTLKIQPAELGDSAVYLCASSPWRGKHNEQFFGPGTRLTVL.

V and J are TRBV9 and TRBJ1-3; 8 bases agree with TRBD1. This CDR3 comprises 16 residues. V shed 4 bases and J 0 bases; nucleotides not matched to a gene: 6. The germline V gene has CDR1 SGDLS and CDR2 YYNGEE. CDR3 DNA sequence: TGTGCCAGCAGCACACCGACAGGGGACTCTGGAAACACCATATATTTT. It encodes CASSTPTGDSGNTIYF.

V gene TRBV4-1 combines with J gene TRBJ2-1, with 10 bases aligning to TRBD2. Germline assignment: CDR1 MGHRA and CDR2 YSYEKL. CDR3 length: 17 residues. With V trimmed by 0 bases and J by 7 bases, 9 bases remained unmatched. The CDR3 DNA follows: TGCGCCAGCAGCCAAGATTCCCCTAGCGGGGGCGGGAATGAGCAGTTCTTC. This encodes CASSQDSPSGGGNEQFF.

The V call is TRBV6-5, the J call TRBJ2-7; tentatively, D is TRBD2 (5 bases). With 3 bases removed from V and 1 base from J, the gap between germline ends came to 10 bases. This CDR3 has 14 amino acids. CDR1 MNHEY and CDR2 SVGAGI come from the germline V gene. This CDR3 is CASSYMRESYEQYF. The CDR3 nucleotides are TGTGCCAGCAGTTATATGAGGGAGTCCTACGAGCAGTACTTC.

The count of this clone is one. The J gene is TRBJ2-5, the V gene TRBV20-1; D remains unclear. Germline CDR1 and CDR2: DFQATT and SNEGSKA (reference sequence). Trimming took off 4 bases at V and 5 bases at J, with 5 bases between the two ends. This CDR3 spans 10 amino acids. CDR3 nucleotides: TGCAGTGCTACGGGCGAGACCCAGTACTTC. Its protein product is CSATGETQYF.

The CDR3 DNA sequence: TGTGCCAGCAGCAAAGCGCTTTGGGCAGGGATCGCCGGGGAGCTGTTTTTT. As protein: CASSKALWAGIAGELFF. The chain links TRBV21-1 to TRBJ2-2; TRBD1, the table's D call, was not compared with the DNA. TRBV21-1 is shown as a pseudogene. This CDR3 comprises 17 residues.

Here the CDR3 reads CASSYSPTASPQYF. The DNA for the CDR3 is TGTGCCAGCAGTTACTCACCGACAGCATCGCCACAGTACTTC. The chain is built from TRBV6-5 and TRBJ2-7, with D possibly being TRBD1 (5 bases). The CDR3 extends over 14 amino acids. Trimming removed 0 bases from V and 10 bases from J, with 16 bases in between. CDR1 MNHEY and CDR2 SVGAGI come from the germline V gene.

The gene calls are TRBV11-1 and TRBJ2-7, with D possibly TRBD2 on 5 matching bases. Germline loops: CDR1 SGHAT, CDR2 FQDESV (reference sequence). Trimming stripped 5 bases from V and 0 bases from J, with 14 bases between. CDR3 length equals 15 residues. CDR3 bases: TGTGCCAGCAGCCCGGGATGGGAGCCCTCCTACGAGCAGTACTTC. Protein product: CASSPGWEPSYEQYF.

The chain has TRBV7-9 and TRBJ2-3; D is possibly TRBD1 or TRBD2 (5 bases each). The CDR3 extends over 15 amino acids. The V and J ends lost 2 bases and 2 bases respectively, with 11 bases between them. From germline, CDR1 is SEHNR and CDR2 FQNEAQ (reference sequence). The CDR3 sequence is CASSLYGTHTDTQYF. As DNA, the CDR3 is TGTGCCAGCAGCTTATACGGGACCCACACAGATACGCAGTATTTT.

This clone was observed a single time. J is TRBJ1-1 and V is TRBV7-3, with a possible D match to TRBD1 (5 bases). Germline CDR1 is SGHTA and CDR2 is FQGTGA. Trimming left V 5 bases short and J 1 base short, with 8 bases between. CDR3 length: 13 residues. CDR3 sequence (DNA): TGTGCCAGCAGCCAAGGGGAGAACACTGAAGCTTTCTTT. Its translation is CASSQGENTEAFF. Filled out from reference TRBV7-3 and TRBJ1-1, the complete variable domain reads GAGVSQTPSNKVTEKGKYVELRCDPISGHTALYWYRQSLGQGPEFLIYFQGTGAADDSGLPNDRFFAVRPEGSVSTLKIQRTERGDSAVYLCASSQGENTEAFFGQGTRLTVV.

The table lists this clone with a few counts. This chain links TRBV14 with TRBJ1-6, with D uncertain. This CDR3 contains 14 residues. Per the germline V gene, CDR1 is SGHDN and CDR2 is FVKESK. V shed 0 bases and J shed 14 bases, with 14 bases lying between them. The CDR3 loop is CASSQDLHPSALHF. The CDR3, as DNA: TGTGCCAGCAGCCAAGACCTACACCCGTCAGCCCTCCACTTT.

This chain connects TRBV10-3 to TRBJ1-2; possible D gene TRBD1, 5 bases. This CDR3 has 12 amino acids. Germline CDR1 and CDR2: ENHRY and SYGVKD. V shed 2 bases and J shed 8 bases, with 9 bases lying between them. CDR3 sequence reads: CAISEGGTGYTF. CDR3 nucleotide sequence: TGTGCCATCAGTGAGGGAGGGACCGGCTACACCTTC.

The chain has TRBV9 and TRBJ2-3; 7 bases are shared with TRBD2. V lost 0 bases to trimming and J lost 2 bases; unmatched junction nucleotides: 3. Looked up from germline, CDR1 is SGDLS and CDR2 is YYNGEE. The CDR3 has 15 residues. As DNA, the CDR3 is TGTGCCAGCAGCGTAGCAGCGGGGTACACAGATACGCAGTATTTT. Protein product: CASSVAAGYTDTQYF.

J is TRBJ1-1 and V is TRBV14; D uncertain. Germline V CDR1 and CDR2: SGHDN, FVKESK. V lost 3 bases, J lost 3 bases, and 11 bases lay in between. The CDR3 extends over 14 amino acids. The CDR3 DNA follows: TGTGCCAGCAGCCACTGGGGTGGGGACACTGAAGCTTTCTTT. It is translated as CASSHWGGDTEAFF.

The V and J genes are TRBV7-9 and TRBJ1-4, with TRBD1 identical over 7 bases. Germline V gene sequence: CDR1 SEHNR, CDR2 FQNEAQ (reference sequence). V lost 4 bases, J lost 7 bases, and 6 bases stayed unmatched. This CDR3 has 14 amino acids. CDR3 region: CASSYQGGGEKLFF. DNA for the CDR3: TGTGCCAGCAGCTACCAGGGGGGTGGTGAAAAACTGTTTTTT.

This chain joins TRBV6-4 and TRBJ2-1; weak D call: TRBD1 (5 bases). The CDR3 has 13 amino acids. Trimming took off 0 bases at V and 5 bases at J, with 5 bases between the two ends. Germline CDR1 reads MRHNA; CDR2 reads SNTAGT. CDR3 in amino acids: CASSDSDNNEQFF. The CDR3, as DNA: TGTGCCAGCAGTGACTCGGACAACAATGAGCAGTTCTTC.